These 29 T cell receptor beta chains were all obtained from the same sample, sequenced in a study of blood T cell repertoires in COVID-19. TCRdb's copy holds only in-frame clones and misses some; the assay was immunoSEQ multiplex PCR. The repertoire holds around 220,000 clones, 90% seen once, with around 15% in the top ten. The sample consisted of PBMCs or T cells enriched from blood (not recorded which). The receptors were sampled from a man under 40 who had been exposed to COVID-19.

The CDR3 DNA reads as TGTGCCAGCAGCTCCCGACTAGTCCCGCATACGCAGTATTTT. Protein product: CASSSRLVPHTQYF. V and J are TRBV11-2 and TRBJ2-3, with a weak D call TRBD2 (6 bases). This CDR3 is built from 14 residues. Germline V gives CDR1 SGHAT, CDR2 FQNNGV. V lost 4 bases to trimming and J lost 7 bases, with 15 bases between them.

About this clone itself: This may be a read error, as it is one base from a much larger clone. The chain carries TRBV2 and TRBJ1-5; D remains unclear. The CDR3 has 13 amino acids. Trimming took off 4 bases at V and 0 bases at J, with 4 bases between the two ends. Germline V gene lookup returns CDR1 SNHLY and CDR2 FYNNEI. CDR3 nucleotides: TGTGCCAGCAGTGTAGATAGCAATCAGCCCCAGCATTTT. As protein: CASSVDSNQPQHF.

Comment on this clone: A junction end diverges from the germline sequence, so it may reflect a read error. The gene calls are TRBV10-3 and TRBJ2-3, with a tentative D call TRBD1 (6 bases). There are 13 residues in the CDR3. Germline CDR1 and CDR2: ENHRY and SYGVKD. The DNA for the CDR3 is TGTGCCATTGGGGGCGCAAGCACAGATATGCAGTATTTT. Amino acid sequence: CAIGGASTDMQYF.

V is TRBV6-6 and J is TRBJ2-1; D is unresolved. The germline V gene encodes CDR1 MNHNY and CDR2 SVGAGI (reference sequence). This CDR3 is built from 17 residues. V shed 5 bases and J shed 3 bases, with 20 bases lying between them. CDR3 loop: CASSPHPETLIYNEQFF. CDR3 DNA sequence: TGTGCCAGCAGTCCTCACCCGGAAACACTAATCTACAATGAGCAGTTCTTC.

This chain joins TRBV9 and TRBJ1-2, with TRBD1 as a possible D gene (5 bases). CDR1 and CDR2 from the germline V gene are SGDLS and YYNGEE. The CDR3 spans 14 residues. Trimming pared 0 bases from V and 4 bases from J, leaving 10 bases between. The CDR3 spells CASSVDRTPYGYTF. The CDR3 region has the DNA TGTGCCAGCAGCGTAGACAGGACCCCCTATGGCTACACCTTC. Full variable domain (rest looked up from reference TRBV9 and TRBJ1-2): DSGVTQTPKHLITATGQRVTLRCSPRSGDLSVYWYQQSLDQGLQFLIQYYNGEERAKGNILERFSAQQFPDLHSELNLSSLELGDSALYFCASSVDRTPYGYTFGSGTRLTVV.

The chain links TRBV2 to TRBJ2-1; 7 positions match TRBD2. This CDR3 is 15 amino acids long. V was clipped by 6 bases and J by 4 bases; unmatched bases: 9. Germline V CDR1 and CDR2: SNHLY, FYNNEI. CDR3 sequence: CASSPPSGAYNEQFF. In DNA form, the CDR3 reads TGTGCCAGCAGCCCCCCGAGCGGGGCTTACAATGAGCAGTTCTTC.

Here the CDR3 DNA reads TGTGCCAGCAGTGAAGCGGGAGGCTATGGCTACACCTTC. It specifies CASSEAGGYGYTF. The chain couples TRBV6-1 to TRBJ1-2; no firm D call. Germline loops: CDR1 MNHNS, CDR2 SASEGT. The CDR3 length is 13 residues. Trimming left V 0 bases short and J 4 bases short, with 6 bases between.

This chain joins TRBV3-1 (or the pseudogene TRBV3-2) and TRBJ2-3; 8 bases are a match to TRBD2. Germline-derived CDR1 and CDR2 are LGHDT and YNNKEL (reference sequence). This CDR3 comprises 17 residues. V lost 1 base and J lost 0; bases outside the gene matches: 6. The CDR3 DNA reads as TGTGCCAGCAGCCAAGTTAGGCGGGGGGTCAGCACAGATACGCAGTATTTT. Encoded protein: CASSQVRRGVSTDTQYF.

This chain connects TRBV9 to TRBJ2-3, with a possible D match to TRBD2 (6 bases). The CDR3 sequence is 16 residues long. The germline V and J ends were trimmed by 4 bases and 0 bases, with 15 bases remaining between them. Germline V gene lookup returns CDR1 SGDLS and CDR2 YYNGEE. CDR3 region: CASSLIGGRSTDTQYF. DNA of the CDR3: TGTGCCAGCAGCCTCATCGGGGGACGGAGCACAGATACGCAGTATTTT.

J is TRBJ1-3 and V is TRBV7-9; D is perhaps TRBD1 (5 bases). The CDR3 runs to 16 residues. Germline V CDR1 and CDR2: SEHNR, FQNEAQ (reference sequence). Trimming stripped 10 bases from V and 0 bases from J, with 19 bases between. DNA of the CDR3: TGTGCCATCAAACCGGGACTTTTGGCCTCTGGAAACACCATATATTTT. Protein: CAIKPGLLASGNTIYF.

As for this clone: A read error may account for a junction end that differs from germline. This chain joins TRBV5-1 and TRBJ1-6, with 7 nucleotides matching TRBD1. From germline, CDR1 is SGHRS and CDR2 YFSETQ. CDR3 length: 15 amino acids. The CDR3 sequence: CASSLVETGKSPLHF. In DNA, the CDR3 is TGCGCCAGCAGTTTGGTGGAGACAGGGAAATCACCCCTCCACTTT. Complete variable domain (other parts from reference TRBV5-1 and TRBJ1-6): KAGVTQTPRYLIKTRGQQVTLSCSPISGHRSVSWYQQTPGQGLQFLFEYFSETQRNKGNFPGRFSGRQFSNSRSEMNVSTLELGDSALYLCASSLVETGKSPLHFGNGTRLTVT.

This clone was recorded only once. This chain links TRBV4-3 with TRBJ2-7; TRBD1 aligns across 11 bases. The germline V gene has CDR1 LGHNA and CDR2 YSLEER. This CDR3 region has 15 residues. Trimming cost V 1 base and J 3 bases; bases outside gene matches: 2. The CDR3 here is CASSQAGTGGYEQYF. The CDR3 coding sequence is TGCGCCAGCAGCCAAGCCGGGACAGGGGGCTACGAGCAGTACTTC.

V is TRBV2 and J is TRBJ2-3; the D gene is possibly TRBD2 (6 bases). The V gene lost 5 bases and the J gene lost 3 bases, with 18 bases spanning the gap. This CDR3 region has 16 residues. The germline CDR1 and CDR2 sequences are SNHLY and FYNNEI. The CDR3 DNA reads as TGTGCCAGCAGTCCCCCACACTTTGCGGGGACAGATACGCAGTATTTT. Its protein product is CASSPPHFAGTDTQYF.

The chain couples TRBV19 to TRBJ1-5; D gene uncertain. Per the germline V gene, CDR1 is LNHDA and CDR2 is SQIVND (reference sequence). Between the trimmed V and J ends, which lost 3 bases and 5 bases, there was a span of 8 bases. This CDR3 has 13 residues. DNA of the CDR3: TGTGCCAGTAGTATTTCGGGAGATCAGCCCCAGCATTTT. As protein: CASSISGDQPQHF.

Concerning this clone itself: The same CDR3 also results from other DNA sequences found in this sample. The chain recombines TRBV5-1 with TRBJ2-7; 7 bases match TRBD1. The germline CDR1 and CDR2 sequences are SGHRS and YFSETQ. With V trimmed by 0 bases and J by 1 base, 1 base remained unmatched. The CDR3 is 14 amino acids. This CDR3 reads CASSLGQGSYEQYF. For the CDR3, the DNA is TGCGCCAGCAGCTTGGGACAGGGTTCCTACGAGCAGTACTTC. The whole variable domain, filled in from reference TRBV5-1 and TRBJ2-7, reads KAGVTQTPRYLIKTRGQQVTLSCSPISGHRSVSWYQQTPGQGLQFLFEYFSETQRNKGNFPGRFSGRQFSNSRSEMNVSTLELGDSALYLCASSLGQGSYEQYFGPGTRLTVT.

The rearrangement uses TRBV4-1 and TRBJ2-1; 13 nucleotides line up with TRBD2. The J segment lost 7 bases and the V segment lost 5 bases, leaving 8 bases of the junction unmatched. The CDR3 has 16 amino acids. Germline loops: CDR1 MGHRA, CDR2 YSYEKL. In nucleotides, the CDR3 is TGCGCCAGCAGCTACATACTAGCGGGGGGGCTTAATGAGCAGTTCTTC. It codes for CASSYILAGGLNEQFF.

CDR3 coding DNA: TGTGCCAGCTCGGCCGGGACAGACACTGAAGCTTTCTTT. This encodes CASSAGTDTEAFF. This chain links TRBV18 with TRBJ1-1, with 7 bases lining up with TRBD1. V gave up 6 bases and J gave up 3 bases; unmatched junction bases: 4. Per germline, CDR1 KGHSH and CDR2 LQKENI. The CDR3 extends over 13 amino acids.

The chain employs TRBV5-3 and TRBJ2-5; maybe TRBD1 (5 bases). TRBV5-3 is an ORF; its function is uncertain. V gave up 4 bases and J gave up 4 bases, with 11 bases separating them. The CDR3 spans 13 residues. CDR3: CARSTQGTETQYF. In nucleotides, the CDR3 is TGTGCCAGAAGCACGCAGGGTACAGAGACCCAGTACTTC.

The chain carries TRBV18 and TRBJ1-2; 11 bases match TRBD1. Trimming took 1 base from V and 0 from J; bases not matched to a gene: 7. This CDR3 spans 18 amino acids. Per germline, CDR1 KGHSH and CDR2 LQKENI. The CDR3 DNA is TGTGCCAGCTCACCACTCGCCCCGGGACAGGGGGCTAACTATGGCTACACCTTC. Its protein is CASSPLAPGQGANYGYTF.

The chain uses TRBV30 and TRBJ2-3; 10 bases are shared with TRBD2. The CDR3 length is 13 residues. In germline, CDR1 is GTSNPN, CDR2 SVGIG (reference sequence). With V trimmed by 4 bases and J by 7 bases, 5 bases remained unmatched. The CDR3 is CAWTAGGPNTQYF. DNA for the CDR3: TGTGCCTGGACAGCGGGGGGGCCGAATACGCAGTATTTT.

The CDR3 DNA reads TGTGCCAGTAGTATCACAGGGGGCGTCTTTTCCGGTGGCTACACCTTC. Protein sequence: CASSITGGVFSGGYTF. The chain links TRBV19 to TRBJ1-2, with 9 bases that match TRBD1. The V segment lost 3 bases and the J segment 7 bases; nucleotides outside the gene matches: 12. The CDR3 is 16 residues long. Germline V CDR1 and CDR2: LNHDA, SQIVND (reference sequence).

This chain connects TRBV27 to TRBJ2-2, with 9 positions matching TRBD1. Germline V CDR1 and CDR2: MNHEY, SMNVEV (reference sequence). With 2 bases clipped from V and 7 bases from J, the junction kept 8 bases outside the gene matches. The CDR3 spans 16 residues. This CDR3 reads CASSLAGTGWYGELFF. In nucleotides, the CDR3 is TGTGCCAGCAGTTTAGCCGGGACAGGGTGGTACGGGGAGCTGTTTTTT.

This sequence joins TRBV4-3 and TRBJ2-3; 8 nucleotides line up with TRBD2. The germline gives CDR1 LGHNA, CDR2 YSLEER. This CDR3 contains 17 residues. J lost 2 bases, V lost 0 bases, and 7 bases had no gene match. Written as DNA, the CDR3 is TGCGCCAGCAGCCAAGATTACAGCGGGGGAACCACAGATACGCAGTATTTT. Translated, it gives CASSQDYSGGTTDTQYF.

The chain recombines TRBV5-1 with TRBJ1-2; 8 nucleotides line up with TRBD1. Germline V gene data show CDR1 as SGHRS and CDR2 as YFSETQ. J gave up 6 bases and V 2 bases, and 3 bases lay outside the gene matches. There are 13 residues in the CDR3. CDR3 bases: TGCGCCAGCAGCTTATCGGACAGGGATGGCTACACCTTC. Its translation: CASSLSDRDGYTF.

V usage is TRBV5-1 and J usage is TRBJ1-5; D remains unclear. This CDR3 is 14 amino acids long. Germline lookup yields CDR1 SGHRS and CDR2 YFSETQ. Between the trimmed V and J ends, which lost 5 bases and 1 base, there was a span of 10 bases. The CDR3 DNA sequence: TGCGCCAGCAGATCTGACTCCAGCAATCAGCCCCAGCATTTT. Translation: CASRSDSSNQPQHF.

The chain combines TRBV3-1 (or the pseudogene TRBV3-2) with TRBJ2-5; TRBD1 is a possible D gene (5 bases). V was pared by 3 bases and J by 2 bases, with 13 bases between. The length of the CDR3 is 15 residues. CDR1 and CDR2 (germline): LGHDT, YNNKEL (reference sequence). CDR3: CASSHPGHAQETQYF. CDR3 in DNA: TGTGCCAGCAGCCATCCAGGACACGCTCAAGAGACCCAGTACTTC.

This clone has just a few counts. V is TRBV4-1 and J is TRBJ2-2; possible D gene TRBD2, 5 bases. Germline V CDR1 and CDR2: MGHRA, YSYEKL. V was cut by 0 bases and J by 5 bases, with 16 bases left in between. The CDR3 consists of 17 residues. This chain's CDR3 is CASSQEGFSLGTGELFF. The CDR3 DNA follows: TGCGCCAGCAGCCAAGAGGGTTTCTCACTAGGAACCGGGGAGCTGTTTTTT.

This clone was observed once. V gene TRBV5-1 combines with J gene TRBJ2-2, with D tentatively TRBD1 (6 bases). The germline V gene has CDR1 SGHRS and CDR2 YFSETQ. The length of the CDR3 is 13 residues. V was cut by 5 bases and J by 7 bases, with 12 bases left in between. The CDR3 region is CASRAGAVGELFF. CDR3 nucleotide sequence: TGCGCCAGCAGGGCAGGGGCGGTCGGGGAGCTGTTTTTT.

The chain recombines TRBV5-1 with TRBJ1-2; the match to TRBD1 covers 9 bases. The CDR3 spans 16 residues. The V segment lost 9 bases and the J segment 0 bases; nucleotides outside the gene matches: 12. Germline CDR1 is SGHRS and CDR2 is YFSETQ. CDR3 DNA sequence: TGCGCCACCTCACTAGGGACAGGGACGGCTAACTATGGCTACACCTTC. Amino acids: CATSLGTGTANYGYTF. Drawing the rest from reference TRBV5-1 and TRBJ1-2, the complete variable domain is KAGVTQTPRYLIKTRGQQVTLSCSPISGHRSVSWYQQTPGQGLQFLFEYFSETQRNKGNFPGRFSGRQFSNSRSEMNVSTLELGDSALYLCATSLGTGTANYGYTFGSGTRLTVV.